A selection of T cell receptor beta chains follows, all from one sample in a study of technical replicates of blood from several donors. Produced via immunoSEQ multiplex PCR; TCRdb's table is partial and in-frame only. The sample has some 64,000 clones, 80% to 95% seen once; the top ten hold approximately 4.5%. The material sequenced was PBMCs. Source of these receptors: a human donor in good health. Some clones in this sample may be carry-over from other donors' samples. Both conserved end residues are trimmed from each CDR3.

j_gene,v_gene,CDR3aa
TRBJ1-2,TRBV29-1,SVEGQGAGRSSYT
TRBJ1-4,TRBV30,AWSALGVVNEKLF
TRBJ2-7,TRBV5-8,ASSFSGSSYEQY
TRBJ2-2,TRBV4-3,ASAKGEGGYTGELF
TRBJ2-7,TRBV14,ASSPAGTIREQY
TRBJ2-7,TRBV4-2,ASSQKSDGGYEQY
TRBJ2-1,TRBV18,ASSPLAGGPNEQF
TRBJ1-5,TRBV28,ASGPGGPNQPQH
TRBJ2-5,TRBV30,AWSFRTSSLRQETQY
TRBJ2-5,TRBV6-6,ASRLAGGGETQY
TRBJ1-6,TRBV7-3,ASSSIRDSPLH
TRBJ2-7,TRBV4-3,ASSQDRGGQTGYEQY
TRBJ2-5,TRBV2,ASGGTQETQY
TRBJ1-1,TRBV7-2,ASSLRAIGLDTEAF
TRBJ2-7,TRBV6-4,ANILAGGSYEQY
TRBJ2-2,TRBV28,ASSLGLAGGTGELF
TRBJ1-3,TRBV4-3,ASSLDPIGTGRRNTIY
TRBJ1-2,TRBV29-1,SAEGVEGYT
TRBJ2-7,TRBV5-6,ASSHVGAIYEQY
TRBJ2-1,TRBV18,ASSPLAGGDIEQF
TRBJ2-5,TRBV19,ASSSPGLAETQY
TRBJ2-5,TRBV19,ASSIRAGDRETQY
TRBJ1-1,TRBV5-1,ASRRVGRGNTEAF
TRBJ1-6,TRBV4-1,ASSHSFYNSPLH
TRBJ2-2,TRBV18,ASSRDTGELF
TRBJ2-3,TRBV7-9,AIQKTQGLDTQY
TRBJ1-2,TRBV6-5,ASSPYRQRGYT
TRBJ2-7,TRBV2,ASSPGLAGIGEQY
TRBJ2-6,TRBV7-9,ASSLGVSGANVLT
TRBJ1-3,TRBV18,ASSPPSTQNTIY
TRBJ2-1,TRBV27,ASSLSGGYMNEQF
TRBJ2-2,TRBV6-6,ASRPGIQMNTGELF
TRBJ2-7,TRBV11-2,ASSLINRANVEQY